Below, 8 T cell receptor beta chains from the same sample are listed, as sequenced in a study of cytomegalovirus exposure and HLA in healthy donors. The repertoire was sequenced with immunoSEQ multiplex PCR; TCRdb's copy has only in-frame clones and lacks some. The repertoire consists of 80,000 to 100,000 clones, with about 83% occurring once and the leading ten covering approximately 4%. The specimen sequenced was PBMCs. Every receptor here comes from a woman aged 25 to 45 in good health and CMV-seronegative.

The chain has TRBV7-3 and TRBJ2-3; 8 positions agree with TRBD2. The CDR3 covers 14 residues. Looked up from germline, CDR1 is SGHTA and CDR2 is FQGTGA. The trim removed 2 bases at V and 5 bases at J, leaving 3 bases unmatched. This CDR3 reads CASSLSSGGDTQYF. The CDR3 coding sequence is TGTGCCAGCAGCTTATCAAGCGGGGGAGATACGCAGTATTTT.

The V and J genes are TRBV5-1 and TRBJ2-7; D is unclear. The CDR3 is made up of 11 amino acids. CDR1 and CDR2 from the germline V gene are SGHRS and YFSETQ. Trimming stripped 5 bases from V and 6 bases from J, with 9 bases between. CDR3 loop: CASRLGIEQYF. The CDR3, as DNA: TGCGCCAGCAGGCTAGGCATCGAGCAGTACTTC.

The sample holds many counts of this clone. The chain uses TRBV15 and TRBJ2-5; D is uncertain. V lost 4 bases and J lost 5, with 11 bases in between. Germline V lookup: CDR1 LNHNV, CDR2 YYDKDF (reference sequence). This CDR3 region has 13 residues. The CDR3 DNA reads TGTGCCACCAGCACCCTAGGTGGTGAGACCCAGTACTTC. Amino acid sequence: CATSTLGGETQYF.

The chain employs TRBV7-9 and TRBJ1-1; weak D call: TRBD1 (6 bases). CDR3 length equals 16 residues. The germline V gene has CDR1 SEHNR and CDR2 FQNEAQ (reference sequence). Trimming removed 7 bases from V and 2 bases from J, with 20 bases in between. CDR3 DNA sequence: TGTGCCAGCACCTCCCTTGTCCGGGACAAAAACACTGAAGCTTTCTTT. Residues: CASTSLVRDKNTEAFF.

This chain's CDR3 is CASSVWGLHTGELFF. The CDR3, as DNA: TGTGCCAGCAGCGTCTGGGGACTGCACACCGGGGAGCTGTTTTTT. The rearrangement uses TRBV9 and TRBJ2-2, with a tentative D call TRBD2 (6 bases). The CDR3 spans 15 residues. In germline, CDR1 is SGDLS, CDR2 YYNGEE. V lost 2 bases, J lost 3 bases, and 11 bases lay in between.

This chain connects TRBV5-1 to TRBJ2-7, with 9 bases identical to TRBD2. Germline CDR1 reads SGHRS; CDR2 reads YFSETQ. V was pared by 3 bases and J by 0 bases, with 16 bases of the junction left unmatched. The CDR3 has 19 residues. In DNA form, the CDR3 reads TGCGCCAGCAGCTCGTCAGCGGGAGGACTGTACTTTGGCTCCTACGAGCAGTACTTC. This translates into CASSSSAGGLYFGSYEQYF.

The V call is TRBV9, the J call TRBJ2-7, with 8 nucleotides matching TRBD1. The CDR3 totals 15 residues. Germline-derived CDR1 and CDR2 are SGDLS and YYNGEE. The trim removed 0 bases at V and 4 bases at J, leaving 6 bases unmatched. The chain's CDR3 is CASSVDGQGGYEQYF. The CDR3 coding sequence is TGTGCCAGCAGCGTAGACGGACAGGGCGGGTACGAGCAGTACTTC.

The CDR3 region is CATSGRGSDQPQHF. The CDR3 nucleotides read TGTGCCACCAGCGGCAGGGGGTCCGATCAGCCCCAGCATTTT. This chain connects TRBV15 to TRBJ1-5; 7 bases line up with TRBD1. The CDR3 spans 14 residues. The V gene's germline CDR1 is LNHNV and CDR2 YYDKDF (reference sequence). After removal of 5 bases from V and 5 bases from J, the junction contained 6 bases not matched to a gene.